This note documents a single TCR beta chain sequence. Antigen unknown. The sample originates from a study of shared clonotypes between healthy human individuals. Across the whole study: Each donor's CD4 naive and CD4 memory cells filled three plates apiece, CD8 naive two, and CD8 memory one. Overall study results and limits: Naive subsets typically showed greater estimated richness than memory subsets.

Libraries were prepared by immunoSEQ multiplex PCR; TCRdb keeps only in-frame clonotypes and omits some of them. The sample lists roughly 1,500,000 clones, around 98% occurring once. This CDR3 is built from 17 residues. Germline loops: CDR1 SGHRS, CDR2 YFSETQ. The V segment lost 6 bases and the J segment 5 bases; nucleotides outside the gene matches: 14. What was sequenced was naive CD4+ T cells sorted from blood. Subset noted: CD45RA+ positively selected. The chain recombines TRBV5-1 with TRBJ2-4; 10 bases are a match to TRBD2. The sequence was collected from a man aged 25 to 40 in good health. Here the CDR3 DNA reads TGCGCCAGCACTCCTTCCTCAGCGGGAGGGGGGGAAAACATTCAGTACTTC. It specifies CASTPSSAGGGENIQYF.